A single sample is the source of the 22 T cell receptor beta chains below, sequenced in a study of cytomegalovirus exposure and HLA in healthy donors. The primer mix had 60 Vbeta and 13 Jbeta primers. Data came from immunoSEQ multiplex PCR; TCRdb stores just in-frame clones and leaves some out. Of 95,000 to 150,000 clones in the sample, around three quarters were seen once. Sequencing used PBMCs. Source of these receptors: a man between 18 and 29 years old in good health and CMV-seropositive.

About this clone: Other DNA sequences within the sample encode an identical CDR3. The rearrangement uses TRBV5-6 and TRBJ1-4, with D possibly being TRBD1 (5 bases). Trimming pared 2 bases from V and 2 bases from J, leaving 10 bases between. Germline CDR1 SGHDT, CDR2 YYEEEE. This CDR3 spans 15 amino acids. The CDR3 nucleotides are TGTGCCAGCAGCTTAGGGCCAGGGACTAATGAAAAACTGTTTTTT. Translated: CASSLGPGTNEKLFF. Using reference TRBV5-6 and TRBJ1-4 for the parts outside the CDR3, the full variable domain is DAGVTQSPTHLIKTRGQQVTLRCSPKSGHDTVSWYQQALGQGPQFIFQYYEEEERQRGNFPDRFSGHQFPNYSSELNVNALLLGDSALYLCASSLGPGTNEKLFFGSGTQLSVL.

This CDR3 reads CAWSQGGLLNEKLFF. CDR3 DNA sequence: TGTGCCTGGAGTCAGGGGGGACTGCTTAATGAAAAACTGTTTTTT. The V and J genes are TRBV30 and TRBJ1-4, with 7 nucleotides matching TRBD1. Germline V lookup: CDR1 GTSNPN, CDR2 SVGIG (reference sequence). After removal of 2 bases from V and 4 bases from J, the junction contained 7 bases not matched to a gene. The CDR3 spans 15 residues.

CDR3 in amino acids: CASSQPGRDRAENTEAFF. The CDR3 DNA sequence: TGCGCCAGCAGCCAACCGGGGCGGGACAGGGCGGAGAACACTGAAGCTTTCTTT. The chain carries TRBV4-1 and TRBJ1-1; TRBD1 aligns across 9 bases. The CDR3 spans 18 residues. Looked up from germline, CDR1 is MGHRA and CDR2 is YSYEKL. J was trimmed by 1 base and V by 2 bases; bases with no gene match: 11.

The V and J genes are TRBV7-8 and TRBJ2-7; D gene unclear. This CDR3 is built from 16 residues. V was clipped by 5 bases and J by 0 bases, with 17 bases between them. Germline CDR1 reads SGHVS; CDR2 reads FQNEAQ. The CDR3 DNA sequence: TGTGCCAGCAGCCTGCGCTCTTATAAAAGCTCCTACGAGCAGTACTTC. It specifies CASSLRSYKSSYEQYF.

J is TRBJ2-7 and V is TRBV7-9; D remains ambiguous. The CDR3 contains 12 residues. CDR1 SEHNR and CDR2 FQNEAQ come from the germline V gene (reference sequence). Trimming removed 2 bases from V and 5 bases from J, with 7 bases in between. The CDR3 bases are TGTGCCAGCAGCTTACCTTCTCACGAGCAGTACTTC. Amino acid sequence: CASSLPSHEQYF.

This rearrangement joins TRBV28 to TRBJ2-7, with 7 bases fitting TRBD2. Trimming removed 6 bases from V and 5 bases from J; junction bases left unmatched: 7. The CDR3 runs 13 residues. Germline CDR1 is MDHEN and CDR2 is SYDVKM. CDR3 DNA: TGTGCCAGCAGATCCGGGACTACCGACGAGCAGTACTTC. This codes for CASRSGTTDEQYF.

The chain's CDR3 is CAREGGRNEAFF. The CDR3 nucleotides are TGTGCCAGAGAAGGGGGCAGAAATGAAGCTTTCTTT. The gene calls are TRBV19 and TRBJ1-1; TRBD1 agrees at 7 bases. CDR1 is LNHDA, CDR2 SQIVND, per germline (reference sequence). The length of the CDR3 is 12 residues. Unmatched junction bases numbered 8, after V lost 9 bases and J lost 7 bases.

Written as DNA, the CDR3 is TGTGCCAGCAGACTCAGCGGGGGGGCCGCAGATACGCAGTATTTT. Amino acid sequence: CASRLSGGAADTQYF. This chain connects TRBV2 to TRBJ2-3, with TRBD2 identical over 10 bases. The germline V gene encodes CDR1 SNHLY and CDR2 FYNNEI. Germline trimming cut 6 bases from V and 4 bases from J; bases unmatched to any gene: 7. The CDR3 sequence is 15 residues long.

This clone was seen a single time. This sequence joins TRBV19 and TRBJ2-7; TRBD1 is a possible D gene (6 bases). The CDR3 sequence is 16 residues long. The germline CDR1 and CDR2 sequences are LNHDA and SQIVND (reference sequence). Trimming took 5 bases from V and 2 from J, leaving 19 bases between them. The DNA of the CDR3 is TGTGCCAGTAGTTTGGCCGGGACAACGGCCCCCTACGAGCAGTACTTC. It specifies CASSLAGTTAPYEQYF.

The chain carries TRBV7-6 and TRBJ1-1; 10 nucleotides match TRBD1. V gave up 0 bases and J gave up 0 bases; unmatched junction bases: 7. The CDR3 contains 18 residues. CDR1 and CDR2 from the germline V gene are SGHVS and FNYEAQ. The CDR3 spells CASSLALDRGLVNTEAFF. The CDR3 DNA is TGTGCCAGCAGCTTAGCGCTCGACAGGGGGCTTGTGAACACTGAAGCTTTCTTT.

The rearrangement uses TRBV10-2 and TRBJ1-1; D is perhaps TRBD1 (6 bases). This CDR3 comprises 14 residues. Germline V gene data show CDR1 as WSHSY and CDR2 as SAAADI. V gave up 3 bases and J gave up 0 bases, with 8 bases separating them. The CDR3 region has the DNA TGCGCCAGCAGTGAAGGGACACTGAACACTGAAGCTTTCTTT. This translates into CASSEGTLNTEAFF.

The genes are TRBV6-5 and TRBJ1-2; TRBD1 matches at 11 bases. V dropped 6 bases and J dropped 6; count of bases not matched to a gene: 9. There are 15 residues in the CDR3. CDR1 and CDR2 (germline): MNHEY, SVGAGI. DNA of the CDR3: TGTGCCAGCAGAAACGGACAGGGGGCGGGGGATGGCTACACCTTC. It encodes CASRNGQGAGDGYTF.

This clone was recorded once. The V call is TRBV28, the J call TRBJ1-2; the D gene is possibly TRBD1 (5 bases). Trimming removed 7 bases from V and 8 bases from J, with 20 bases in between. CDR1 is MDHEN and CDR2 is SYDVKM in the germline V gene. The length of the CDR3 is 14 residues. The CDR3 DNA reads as TGTGCCAGCACCCGCGGGGGGTCCGCTGGAGGCTACACCTTC. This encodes CASTRGGSAGGYTF.

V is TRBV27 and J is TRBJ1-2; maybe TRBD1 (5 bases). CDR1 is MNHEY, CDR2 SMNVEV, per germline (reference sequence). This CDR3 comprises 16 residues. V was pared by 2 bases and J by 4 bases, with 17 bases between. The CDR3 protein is CASSLDRQGEGYGYTF. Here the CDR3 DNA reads TGTGCCAGCAGTTTAGATCGGCAGGGTGAAGGCTATGGCTACACCTTC.

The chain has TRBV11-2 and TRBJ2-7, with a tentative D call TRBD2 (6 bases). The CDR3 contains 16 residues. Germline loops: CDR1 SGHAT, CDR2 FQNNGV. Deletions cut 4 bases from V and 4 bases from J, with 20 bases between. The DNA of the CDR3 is TGTGCCAGCAGCTCGATATTTCTATGGCGGGGATACGAGCAGTACTTC. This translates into CASSSIFLWRGYEQYF.

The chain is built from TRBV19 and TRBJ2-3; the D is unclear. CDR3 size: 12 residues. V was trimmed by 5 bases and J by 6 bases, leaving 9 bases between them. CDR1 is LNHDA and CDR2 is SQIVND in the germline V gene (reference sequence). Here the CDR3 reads CASSFFLDTQYF. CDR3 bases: TGTGCCAGTAGTTTCTTCCTGGATACGCAGTATTTT.

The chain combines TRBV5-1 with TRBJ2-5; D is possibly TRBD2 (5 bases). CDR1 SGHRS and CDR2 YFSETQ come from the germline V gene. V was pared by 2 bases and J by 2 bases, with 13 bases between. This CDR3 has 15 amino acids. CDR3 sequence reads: CASSFGQLVQETQYF. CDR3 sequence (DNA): TGCGCCAGCAGCTTTGGGCAACTAGTTCAAGAGACCCAGTACTTC.

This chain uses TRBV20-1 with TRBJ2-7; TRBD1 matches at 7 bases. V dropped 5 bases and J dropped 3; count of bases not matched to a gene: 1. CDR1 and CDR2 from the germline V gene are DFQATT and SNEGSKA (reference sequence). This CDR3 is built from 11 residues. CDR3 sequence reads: CSAGDSYEQYF. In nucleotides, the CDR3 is TGCAGTGCTGGGGACAGCTACGAGCAGTACTTC.

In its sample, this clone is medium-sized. The CDR3 loop reads CASSLTGLAGNNEQFF. The CDR3 DNA sequence: TGCGCCAGCAGCCTAACGGGACTAGCGGGAAACAATGAGCAGTTCTTC. The chain joins TRBV4-1 to TRBJ2-1; TRBD2 agrees at 13 bases. The germline V gene has CDR1 MGHRA and CDR2 YSYEKL. Trimming took 4 bases from V and 5 from J; bases not matched to a gene: 5. The CDR3 has 16 residues.

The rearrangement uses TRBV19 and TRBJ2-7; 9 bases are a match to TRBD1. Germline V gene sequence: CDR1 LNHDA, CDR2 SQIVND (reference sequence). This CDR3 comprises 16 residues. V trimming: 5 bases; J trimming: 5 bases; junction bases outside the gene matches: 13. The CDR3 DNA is TGTGCCAGTAGTTCTTGGGGACAGGGTTTTGCGGACGAGCAGTACTTC. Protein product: CASSSWGQGFADEQYF. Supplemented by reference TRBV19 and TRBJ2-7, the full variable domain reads DGGITQSPKYLFRKEGQNVTLSCEQNLNHDAMYWYRQDPGQGLRLIYYSQIVNDFQKGDIAEGYSVSREKKESFPLTVTSAQKNPTAFYLCASSSWGQGFADEQYFGPGTRLTVT.

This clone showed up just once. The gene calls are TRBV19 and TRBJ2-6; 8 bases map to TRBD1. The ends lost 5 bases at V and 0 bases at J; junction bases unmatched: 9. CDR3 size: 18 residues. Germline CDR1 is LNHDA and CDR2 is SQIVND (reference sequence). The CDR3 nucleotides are TGTGCCAGTAGTTCGGACAGGGATTTAAGCTCTGGGGCCAACGTCCTGACTTTC. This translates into CASSSDRDLSSGANVLTF.

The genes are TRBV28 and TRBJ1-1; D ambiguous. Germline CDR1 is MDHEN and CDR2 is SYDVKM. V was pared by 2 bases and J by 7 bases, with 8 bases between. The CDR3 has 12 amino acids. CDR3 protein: CASSLGSIEAFF. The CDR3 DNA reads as TGTGCCAGCAGTTTAGGGAGCATTGAAGCTTTCTTT.